Below, 7 T cell receptor beta chains from the same sample are listed, as sequenced in a study of beta chain features in type 1 diabetes. Investigators reverse transcribed all isolated RNA, so they sequenced expressed TCRB transcripts. Measured with immunoSEQ multiplex PCR; TCRdb has only the in-frame clones, and not every one. Here the sample spans 860,000 or so clones, 15% to 20% being singletons. The sample was naive CD4+ T cells from blood. Receptors were obtained from a woman aged 18-29 years in good health.

The chain carries TRBV7-2 and TRBJ1-1; 7 nucleotides match TRBD1. In germline, CDR1 is SGHTA, CDR2 FQGNSA. J was trimmed by 3 bases and V by 5 bases; bases with no gene match: 9. There are 15 residues in the CDR3. CDR3 sequence: CASSRAGTEYTEAFF. As DNA, the CDR3 is TGTGCCAGCAGCCGGGCCGGGACAGAGTACACTGAAGCTTTCTTT.

The J gene is TRBJ2-3, the V gene TRBV4-1, with D unclear. Per germline, CDR1 MGHRA and CDR2 YSYEKL. Trimming stripped 0 bases from V and 6 bases from J, with 7 bases between. The CDR3 runs to 13 residues. Written as DNA, the CDR3 is TGCGCCAGCAGCCAAGAAGACCAGGATACGCAGTATTTT. It yields the protein CASSQEDQDTQYF.

Only a few counts were recorded for this clone. The chain employs TRBV10-3 and TRBJ1-2; D perhaps matches TRBD1 (5 bases). V was clipped by 7 bases and J by 4 bases, with 19 bases between them. The CDR3 extends over 15 amino acids. CDR1 is ENHRY and CDR2 is SYGVKD in the germline V gene. The CDR3 sequence: CAIKEQGHLGYGYTF. The CDR3, as DNA: TGTGCCATCAAAGAGCAGGGCCACCTGGGCTATGGCTACACCTTC.

This clone was observed a handful of times. The chain's CDR3 is CASSYGGQGYNEQFF. Written as DNA, the CDR3 is TGTGCCAGCAGTTACGGGGGACAGGGTTACAATGAGCAGTTCTTC. The genes are TRBV6-5 and TRBJ2-1; TRBD1 aligns across 9 bases. The germline V gene encodes CDR1 MNHEY and CDR2 SVGAGI. The CDR3 is 15 residues long. V shed 2 bases and J 4 bases; nucleotides not matched to a gene: 3.

A few counts support this clone. The chain recombines TRBV6-5 with TRBJ2-7, with a possible D match to TRBD2 (6 bases). The germline V and J ends were trimmed by 0 bases and 4 bases, with 13 bases remaining between them. The CDR3 runs 15 residues. CDR1 is MNHEY and CDR2 is SVGAGI in the germline V gene. CDR3 in amino acids: CASSYSQVRGYEQYF. The CDR3 nucleotides are TGTGCCAGCAGTTACTCTCAGGTTCGGGGGTACGAGCAGTACTTC.

There are a few counts of this clone. The chain employs TRBV10-3 and TRBJ2-7, with TRBD2 identical over 7 bases. The CDR3 loop spans 13 amino acids. Trimming took 7 bases from V and 2 from J; bases not matched to a gene: 5. The V gene's germline CDR1 is ENHRY and CDR2 SYGVKD. The CDR3 sequence is CAIKLAQTYEQYF. The CDR3 nucleotides read TGTGCCATCAAACTAGCGCAGACCTACGAGCAGTACTTC.

This clone was seen a handful of times. V is TRBV28 and J is TRBJ2-1; 13 bases align to TRBD2. CDR1 and CDR2 (germline): MDHEN, SYDVKM. Losses at the gene ends were 6 bases for V and 9 bases for J; bases not matched to a gene: 5. This CDR3 spans 14 amino acids. The CDR3 loop reads CASSRTSGRFEQFF. The CDR3 DNA follows: TGTGCCAGCAGCAGGACTAGCGGGAGATTTGAGCAGTTCTTC.